This T cell receptor beta chain is from a study of blood T cell repertoires in COVID-19. V was clipped by 5 bases and J by 5 bases; unmatched bases: 8. The V gene's germline CDR1 is SGHTA and CDR2 FQGNSA. The CDR3 is made up of 14 amino acids. Sequenced by immunoSEQ multiplex PCR; TCRdb stores in-frame clones only, minus some. The sample records some 130,000 clones, roughly 78% being singletons. This receptor was taken from a woman aged 45-65 years who had recovered from COVID-19. The chain recombines TRBV7-2 with TRBJ1-1; 7 nucleotides align to TRBD1. Sequenced: PBMCs or T cells enriched from blood (not recorded which). This CDR3 reads CASSPSDRRTEAFF. The CDR3 DNA is TGTGCCAGCAGCCCCTCGGACAGGCGTACTGAAGCTTTCTTT.